The 26 T cell receptor beta chains presented below share a single source sample, sequenced in a study of T cells in Graves' hyperthyroidism and ophthalmopathy. Researchers amplified the TCR beta CDR3 regions from RNA transcripts. The HTBI primer set served for first-round RT-PCR of the TCR CDR3. From the multiplex PCR reads, TCRdb called clonotypes with MiXCR, one entry per CDR3 protein. This sample carries a few hundred thousand distinct CDR3 sequences, around 14% of them seen once, and the ten largest clones take just under 8%. Sequenced sample: blood. Source of these receptors: a woman under 30 with Graves' hyperthyroidism.

In this sample, this clonotype turned up many times. V usage is TRBV7-3 and J usage is TRBJ2-6, with D perhaps TRBD1 (6 bases). V was clipped by 4 bases and J by 0 bases, with 10 bases between them. CDR1 and CDR2 from the germline V gene are SGHTA and FQGTGA. This CDR3 comprises 16 residues. The CDR3 is CASSSPGDSGANVLTF. In DNA form, the CDR3 reads TGTGCCAGCAGCTCCCCAGGGGACTCTGGGGCCAACGTCCTGACTTTC.

V gene TRBV12-5 combines with J gene TRBJ2-2; no clear D. The V and J ends lost 6 bases and 5 bases respectively, with 16 bases between them. Germline V gene sequence: CDR1 LGHNT, CDR2 FRNRAP. This CDR3 region has 15 residues. This CDR3 reads CASGPSVTGTGELFF. The CDR3 bases are TGTGCTAGTGGCCCCTCGGTCACTGGGACCGGGGAGCTGTTTTTT.

This clonotype showed up many times. The chain links TRBV6-2 or TRBV6-3 to TRBJ2-3; D possibly corresponds to TRBD1 (6 bases). Trimming took off 2 bases at V and 5 bases at J, with 17 bases between the two ends. This CDR3 spans 16 amino acids. Looked up from germline, CDR1 is MNHEY and CDR2 is SVGEGT. CDR3 protein: CASSYGFRGRQDTQYF. CDR3 bases: TGTGCCAGCAGTTACGGCTTCAGGGGAAGACAAGATACGCAGTATTTT.

Turning to this clonotype: This CDR3 is missing its conserved last phenylalanine or tryptophan, likely due to a read error. The chain is built from TRBV27 and TRBJ2-7; D ambiguous. V lost 2 bases, J lost 3 bases, and 8 bases lay in between. The germline gives CDR1 MNHEY, CDR2 SMNVEV (reference sequence). The CDR3 runs 13 residues. For the CDR3, the DNA is TGTGCCAGCAGTTTAGGGCCCGGCTACGAGCAGTACCTC. This codes for CASSLGPGYEQYL.

The genes are TRBV30 and TRBJ2-2; D remains unclear. V lost 3 bases, J lost 4 bases, and 21 bases lay in between. Germline V gene data show CDR1 as GTSNPN and CDR2 as SVGIG (reference sequence). The CDR3 is 17 amino acids. CDR3 region: CAWRAWNSGHGTGELFF. CDR3 nucleotides: TGTGCCTGGAGGGCTTGGAACTCCGGGCACGGCACCGGGGAGCTGTTTTTT.

Many counts were recorded for this clonotype. The chain recombines TRBV6-5 with TRBJ2-2, with TRBD2 as a possible D gene (6 bases). V shed 6 bases and J shed 0 bases, with 11 bases lying between them. CDR1 and CDR2 from the germline V gene are MNHEY and SVGAGI. The CDR3 sequence is 15 residues long. DNA of the CDR3: TGTGCCAGCAGACTCGGGAGCACGAACACCGGGGAGCTGTTTTTT. The encoded protein is CASRLGSTNTGELFF.

This chain uses TRBV7-3 with TRBJ2-3; D is perhaps TRBD1 or TRBD2 (6 bases each). This CDR3 spans 15 amino acids. The V end lost 2 bases, the J end lost 4 bases, and 13 bases lay between the germline ends. Germline V gives CDR1 SGHTA, CDR2 FQGTGA. In DNA, the CDR3 is TGTGCCAGCAGCTTATCTCGGGGGCCCGCAGATACGCAGTATTTT. Amino acid sequence: CASSLSRGPADTQYF.

The chain recombines TRBV24-1 with TRBJ2-1; 8 positions match TRBD1. The trim removed 3 bases at V and 4 bases at J, leaving 7 bases unmatched. The CDR3 is made up of 16 amino acids. The germline CDR1 and CDR2 sequences are KGHDR and SFDVKD. CDR3 sequence (DNA): TGTGCCACCAGTGATCCCCGACAGGGGAATTACAATGAGCAGTTCTTC. Protein sequence: CATSDPRQGNYNEQFF.

This clonotype was counted at least ten times. This chain links TRBV3-1 with TRBJ1-5; D gene uncertain. The CDR3 is made up of 15 amino acids. Germline CDR1 is LGHDT and CDR2 is YNNKEL (reference sequence). Trimming took 0 bases from V and 4 from J, leaving 10 bases between them. DNA of the CDR3: TGTGCCAGCAGCCAAGATCGACGGACGAATCAGCCCCAGCATTTT. As protein: CASSQDRRTNQPQHF.

This clonotype has ten or more counts. This chain connects TRBV5-1 to TRBJ1-2; maybe TRBD1 (6 bases). The CDR3 has 15 residues. V lost 3 bases and J lost 7, with 19 bases in between. Germline V gene sequence: CDR1 SGHRS, CDR2 YFSETQ. The CDR3 DNA reads TGCGCCAGCAGCTGGGGGGGGTCCAGGGGTGCTGGCTACACCTTC. Translating it yields CASSWGGSRGAGYTF.

As to this clonotype: This may stem from a read error, because a much larger clone lies one nucleotide away. This chain links TRBV12-3 or TRBV12-4 with TRBJ2-1; 13 positions agree with TRBD2. The trim removed 5 bases at V and 7 bases at J, leaving 8 bases unmatched. The CDR3 sequence is 16 residues long. CDR3 protein: CASSDPGTSGTNEQFF. CDR3 nucleotide sequence: TGTGCCAGCAGTGATCCCGGGACTAGCGGGACGAATGAGCAGTTCTTC.

Many counts were recorded for this clonotype. The chain joins TRBV12-3 or TRBV12-4 to TRBJ1-5; D unresolved. This CDR3 has 16 residues. Trimming took off 4 bases at V and 2 bases at J, with 15 bases between the two ends. Here the CDR3 reads CASSSANLGGNQPQHF. The DNA for the CDR3 is TGTGCCAGCAGTTCGGCAAACCTCGGGGGCAATCAGCCCCAGCATTTT.

Many counts were recorded for this clonotype. V is TRBV5-1 and J is TRBJ2-1, with 12 bases matching TRBD2. V shed 0 bases, J shed 5 bases, and the junction held 6 bases outside the gene matches. CDR3 length equals 17 residues. CDR1 and CDR2 (germline): SGHRS, YFSETQ. DNA for the CDR3: TGCGCCAGCAGCTTGGAGCTAGCGGGAGGGCCGAACAATGAGCAGTTCTTC. It encodes CASSLELAGGPNNEQFF.

This clonotype was detected many times. The chain employs TRBV5-1 and TRBJ2-7; perhaps TRBD2 as D (5 bases). Germline V CDR1 and CDR2: SGHRS, YFSETQ. V was pared by 0 bases and J by 0 bases, with 7 bases between. CDR3 size: 14 residues. The CDR3 sequence is CASSLVGSSYEQYF. In DNA, the CDR3 is TGCGCCAGCAGCTTGGTTGGGAGCTCCTACGAGCAGTACTTC.

In this sample, this clonotype turned up many times. The chain carries TRBV20-1 and TRBJ1-1; possibly TRBD1 for D (5 bases). Germline V gives CDR1 DFQATT, CDR2 SNEGSKA (reference sequence). This CDR3 is 12 amino acids long. In DNA, the CDR3 is TGCAGCGCGACAGTCTGGAACACTGAAGCTTTCTTT. Its translation is CSATVWNTEAFF.

This clonotype was seen at least ten times. The V call is TRBV15, the J call TRBJ2-1, with 11 positions matching TRBD1. The J segment lost 6 bases and the V segment lost 1 base, leaving 5 bases of the junction unmatched. Germline CDR1 is LNHNV and CDR2 is YYDKDF (reference sequence). This CDR3 has 16 amino acids. Written as DNA, the CDR3 is TGTGCCACCAGCAGAGTCCGGGGGACAGGGGGCAATGAGCAGTTCTTC. Protein: CATSRVRGTGGNEQFF.

This clonotype was detected ten times or more. The chain is built from TRBV11-2 and TRBJ2-7, with D perhaps assigned TRBD1 or TRBD2 (5 bases each). Germline-derived CDR1 and CDR2 are SGHAT and FQNNGV. The CDR3 consists of 12 residues. Trimming pared 5 bases from V and 13 bases from J, leaving 18 bases between. The CDR3: CASSVNRDETYF. The CDR3 DNA reads TGTGCCAGCAGCGTGAACCGGGACGAGACCTACTTC.

This chain uses TRBV9 with TRBJ2-3; D unresolved. The CDR3 contains 14 residues. Germline assignment: CDR1 SGDLS and CDR2 YYNGEE. The V end lost 6 bases, the J end lost 0 bases, and 11 bases lay between the germline ends. The CDR3 spells CASTGWRSTDTQYF. The CDR3 DNA is TGTGCCAGCACGGGCTGGCGGAGCACAGATACGCAGTATTTT.

At least ten counts were recorded for this clonotype. The rearrangement links TRBV2 to TRBJ2-1; D may match TRBD1 or TRBD2 (5 bases each). Trimming pared 4 bases from V and 14 bases from J, leaving 15 bases between. Germline assignment: CDR1 SNHLY and CDR2 FYNNEI. The CDR3 spans 12 residues. The CDR3 DNA sequence: TGTGCCAGCAGTGTCCCCGGGACCCGAAAGTTCTTC. This translates into CASSVPGTRKFF.

This clonotype was picked up many times. The chain links TRBV30 to TRBJ2-7, with 8 bases matching TRBD1. Germline assignment: CDR1 GTSNPN and CDR2 SVGIG (reference sequence). The CDR3 is 13 residues long. The ends lost 2 bases at V and 7 bases at J; junction bases unmatched: 7. The CDR3 reads CAWSKQGVGEQYF. CDR3 sequence (DNA): TGTGCCTGGAGTAAACAGGGGGTGGGGGAGCAGTACTTC. The full variable domain, with the rest looked up from reference TRBV30 and TRBJ2-7, is SQTIHQWPATLVQPVGSPLSLECTVEGTSNPNLYWYRQAAGRGLQLLFYSVGIGQISSEVPQNLSASRPQDRQFILSSKKLLLSDSGFYLCAWSKQGVGEQYFGPGTRLTVT.

This clonotype came up many times. CDR3 coding DNA: TGTGCCAGCAGTGTCTGGTTAGGAGGGGGATTGGAAAAACTGTTTTTT. Protein: CASSVWLGGGLEKLFF. V gene TRBV2 combines with J gene TRBJ1-4, with D possibly TRBD1 on 6 matching bases. Trimming shortened V by 4 bases and J by 8 bases, and 20 bases separated the two germline ends. CDR1 is SNHLY, CDR2 FYNNEI, per germline. The CDR3 covers 16 residues. The entire variable domain, with the rest obtained from reference TRBV2 and TRBJ1-4, is as follows: EPEVTQTPSHQVTQMGQEVILRCVPISNHLYFYWYRQILGQKVEFLVSFYNNEISEKSEIFDDQFSVERPDGSNFTLKIRSTKLEDSAMYFCASSVWLGGGLEKLFFGSGTQLSVL.

This clonotype was seen ten or more times. The CDR3 sequence is CASSPPGQGSNQPQHF. The CDR3 bases are TGTGCCAGCTCACCACCGGGACAGGGAAGCAATCAGCCCCAGCATTTT. The chain links TRBV18 to TRBJ1-5; 9 bases are shared with TRBD1. In germline, CDR1 is KGHSH, CDR2 LQKENI. V shed 0 bases and J 1 base; nucleotides not matched to a gene: 1. There are 16 residues in the CDR3.

This clonotype was seen ten or more times. V usage is TRBV7-8 and J usage is TRBJ2-7, with D possibly matching TRBD1 (5 bases). The V end lost 5 bases, the J end lost 3 bases, and 14 bases lay between the germline ends. The CDR3 runs 14 residues. Germline assignment: CDR1 SGHVS and CDR2 FQNEAQ. The CDR3 loop is CASSQQANYYEQYF. CDR3 nucleotides: TGTGCCAGCAGCCAACAGGCTAATTACTACGAGCAGTACTTC.

The chain is built from TRBV30 and TRBJ2-1, with 12 bases matching TRBD2. Germline trimming cut 3 bases from V and 5 bases from J; bases unmatched to any gene: 5. The CDR3 spans 15 residues. The germline V gene has CDR1 GTSNPN and CDR2 SVGIG (reference sequence). The CDR3 is CAWRFGTSGHNEQFF. The DNA for the CDR3 is TGTGCCTGGAGGTTTGGGACTAGCGGGCACAATGAGCAGTTCTTC.

This clonotype was seen only a few times. This rearrangement joins TRBV4-1 to TRBJ2-5; tentative D call: TRBD1 (7 bases). The CDR3 has 16 amino acids. Germline V CDR1 and CDR2: MGHRA, YSYEKL. Trimming took off 1 base at V and 4 bases at J, with 16 bases between the two ends. The CDR3 DNA sequence: TGCGCCAGCAGCCAAGTGGGGGGATCAGGGGGAGAGACCCAGTACTTC. This encodes CASSQVGGSGGETQYF.

This clonotype showed up many times. This rearrangement joins TRBV9 to TRBJ2-1; 10 nucleotides line up with TRBD2. Per germline, CDR1 SGDLS and CDR2 YYNGEE. V was clipped by 2 bases and J by 4 bases; unmatched bases: 15. This CDR3 region has 19 residues. The CDR3 bases are TGTGCCAGCAGCGTGGTTGTTAGCGGGAGGTTAATTATATACAATGAGCAGTTCTTC. This translates into CASSVVVSGRLIIYNEQFF.